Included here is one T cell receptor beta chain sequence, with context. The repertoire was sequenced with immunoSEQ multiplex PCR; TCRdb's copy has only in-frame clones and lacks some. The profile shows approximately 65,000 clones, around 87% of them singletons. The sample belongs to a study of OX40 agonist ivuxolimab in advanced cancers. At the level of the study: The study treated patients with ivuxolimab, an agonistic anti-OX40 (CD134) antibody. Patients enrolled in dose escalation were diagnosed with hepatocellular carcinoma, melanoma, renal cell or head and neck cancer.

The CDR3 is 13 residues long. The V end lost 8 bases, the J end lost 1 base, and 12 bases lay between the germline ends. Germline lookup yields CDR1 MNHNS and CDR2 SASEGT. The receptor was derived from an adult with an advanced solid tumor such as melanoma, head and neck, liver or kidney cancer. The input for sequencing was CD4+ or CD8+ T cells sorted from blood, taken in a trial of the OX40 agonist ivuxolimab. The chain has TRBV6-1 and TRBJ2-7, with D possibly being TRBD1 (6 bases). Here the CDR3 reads CASDRSYSYEQYF. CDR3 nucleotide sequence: TGTGCCAGCGACAGGTCATATTCCTACGAGCAGTACTTC.